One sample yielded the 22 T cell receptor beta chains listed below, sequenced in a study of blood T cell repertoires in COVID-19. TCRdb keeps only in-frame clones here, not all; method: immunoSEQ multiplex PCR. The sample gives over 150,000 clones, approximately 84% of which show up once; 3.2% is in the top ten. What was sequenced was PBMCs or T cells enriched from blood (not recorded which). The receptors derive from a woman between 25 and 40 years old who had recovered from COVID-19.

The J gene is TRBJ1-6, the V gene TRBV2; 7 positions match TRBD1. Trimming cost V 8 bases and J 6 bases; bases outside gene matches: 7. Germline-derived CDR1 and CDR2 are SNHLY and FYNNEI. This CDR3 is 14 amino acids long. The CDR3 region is CASAQDRFNSPLHF. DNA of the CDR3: TGTGCCAGCGCCCAGGACAGGTTTAATTCACCCCTCCACTTT.

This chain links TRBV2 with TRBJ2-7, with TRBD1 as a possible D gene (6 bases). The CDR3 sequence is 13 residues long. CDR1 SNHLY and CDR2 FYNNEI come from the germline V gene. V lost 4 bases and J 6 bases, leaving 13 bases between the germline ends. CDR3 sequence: CASSVGQTSEQYF. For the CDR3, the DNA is TGTGCCAGCAGTGTCGGACAGACCTCCGAGCAGTACTTC.

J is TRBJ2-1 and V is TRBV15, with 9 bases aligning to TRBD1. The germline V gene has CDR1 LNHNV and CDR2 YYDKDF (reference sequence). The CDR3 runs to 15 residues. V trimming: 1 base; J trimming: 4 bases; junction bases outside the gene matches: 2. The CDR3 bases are TGTGCCACCAGCAGAGCACAGGGGGCGTACAATGAGCAGTTCTTC. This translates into CATSRAQGAYNEQFF. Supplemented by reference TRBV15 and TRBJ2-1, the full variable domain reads DAMVIQNPRYQVTQFGKPVTLSCSQTLNHNVMYWYQQKSSQAPKLLFHYYDKDFNNEADTPDNFQSRRPNTSFCFLDIRSPGLGDTAMYLCATSRAQGAYNEQFFGPGTRLTVL.

The CDR3 DNA follows: TGTGCCAGCCGCGTAAGGGGGAACGGTGGCTACACCTTC. As protein: CASRVRGNGGYTF. The chain recombines TRBV2 with TRBJ1-2; D is perhaps TRBD1 (6 bases). V lost 8 bases, J lost 7 bases, and 17 bases lay in between. The CDR3 covers 13 residues. The germline V gene has CDR1 SNHLY and CDR2 FYNNEI.

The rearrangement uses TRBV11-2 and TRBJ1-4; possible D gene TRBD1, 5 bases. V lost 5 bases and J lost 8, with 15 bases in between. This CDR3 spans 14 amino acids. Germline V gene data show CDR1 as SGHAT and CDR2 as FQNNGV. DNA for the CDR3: TGTGCCAGCAGCCGCCCAGGGACTCGGGAAAAACTGTTTTTT. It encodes CASSRPGTREKLFF.

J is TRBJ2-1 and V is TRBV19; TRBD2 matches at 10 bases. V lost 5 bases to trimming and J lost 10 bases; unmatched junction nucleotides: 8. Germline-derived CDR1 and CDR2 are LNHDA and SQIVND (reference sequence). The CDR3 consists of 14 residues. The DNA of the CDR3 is TGTGCCAGTAGTCCTCAAGCGGGAGGGCAAGAGCAGTTCTTC. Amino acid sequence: CASSPQAGGQEQFF.

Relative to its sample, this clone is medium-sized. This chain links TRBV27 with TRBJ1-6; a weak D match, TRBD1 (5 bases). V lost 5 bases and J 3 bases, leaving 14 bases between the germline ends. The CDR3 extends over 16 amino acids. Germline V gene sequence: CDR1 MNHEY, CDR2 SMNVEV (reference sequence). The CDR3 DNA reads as TGTGCCAGCAGTGCACGGCAGGGAATCTATAATTCACCCCTCCACTTT. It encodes CASSARQGIYNSPLHF.

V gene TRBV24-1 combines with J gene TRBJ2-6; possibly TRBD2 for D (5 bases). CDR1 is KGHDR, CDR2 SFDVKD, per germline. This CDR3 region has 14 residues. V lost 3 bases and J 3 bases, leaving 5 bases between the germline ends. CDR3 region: CATSDAGGANVLTF. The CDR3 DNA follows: TGTGCCACCAGTGATGCGGGTGGGGCCAACGTCCTGACTTTC.

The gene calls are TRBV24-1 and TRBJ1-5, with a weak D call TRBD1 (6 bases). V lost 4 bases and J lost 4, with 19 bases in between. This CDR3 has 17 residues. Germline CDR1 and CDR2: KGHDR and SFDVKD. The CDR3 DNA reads TGTGCCACCAGTGAGGGGCCATGGAGGGGGGGAAATCAGCCCCAGCATTTT. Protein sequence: CATSEGPWRGGNQPQHF.

The CDR3 here is CASSLEGTGEYGYTF. The CDR3 nucleotides are TGTGCCAGCAGCTTAGAAGGTACAGGGGAGTATGGCTACACCTTC. This chain joins TRBV11-2 and TRBJ1-2; 7 bases match TRBD1. The germline V gene has CDR1 SGHAT and CDR2 FQNNGV. The CDR3 spans 15 residues. J was trimmed by 5 bases and V by 0 bases; bases with no gene match: 6.

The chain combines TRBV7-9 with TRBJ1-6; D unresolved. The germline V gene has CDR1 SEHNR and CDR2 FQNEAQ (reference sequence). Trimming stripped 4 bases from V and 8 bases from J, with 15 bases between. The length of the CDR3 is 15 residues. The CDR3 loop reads CASSSSRGGDSPLHF. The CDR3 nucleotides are TGTGCCAGCAGCTCCAGTCGGGGAGGTGATTCACCCCTCCACTTT.

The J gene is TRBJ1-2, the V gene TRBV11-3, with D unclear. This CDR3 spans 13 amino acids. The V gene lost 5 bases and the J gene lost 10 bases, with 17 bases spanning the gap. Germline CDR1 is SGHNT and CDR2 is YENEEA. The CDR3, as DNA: TGTGCCAGCAGCCGCGATACTAAGGAGGACTACACCTTC. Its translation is CASSRDTKEDYTF.

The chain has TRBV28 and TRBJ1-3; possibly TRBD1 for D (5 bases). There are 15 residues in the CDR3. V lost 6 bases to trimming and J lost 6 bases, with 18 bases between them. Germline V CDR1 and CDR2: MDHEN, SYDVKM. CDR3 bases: TGTGCCAGCAGCCTGGCGGGGGAGAGGCAAAACACCATATATTTT. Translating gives CASSLAGERQNTIYF.

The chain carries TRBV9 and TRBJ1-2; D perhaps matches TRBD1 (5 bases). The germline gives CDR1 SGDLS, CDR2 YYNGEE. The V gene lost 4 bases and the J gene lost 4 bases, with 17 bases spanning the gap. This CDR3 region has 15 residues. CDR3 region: CASSNPVTGGYGYTF. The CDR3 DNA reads TGTGCCAGCAGCAACCCCGTGACCGGGGGCTATGGCTACACCTTC.

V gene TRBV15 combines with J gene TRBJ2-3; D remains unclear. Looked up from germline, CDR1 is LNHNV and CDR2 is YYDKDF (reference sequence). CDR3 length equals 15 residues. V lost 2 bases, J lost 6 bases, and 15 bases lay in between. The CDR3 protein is CATSRPPLGPDTQYF. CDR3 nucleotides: TGTGCCACCAGCAGACCTCCCCTAGGCCCGGATACGCAGTATTTT.

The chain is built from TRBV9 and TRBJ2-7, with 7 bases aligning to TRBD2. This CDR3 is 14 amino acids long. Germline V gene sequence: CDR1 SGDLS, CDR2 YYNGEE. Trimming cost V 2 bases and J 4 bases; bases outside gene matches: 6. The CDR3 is CASSVQLAPYEQYF. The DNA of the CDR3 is TGTGCCAGCAGCGTCCAACTAGCGCCATACGAGCAGTACTTC. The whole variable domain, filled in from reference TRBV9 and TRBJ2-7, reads DSGVTQTPKHLITATGQRVTLRCSPRSGDLSVYWYQQSLDQGLQFLIQYYNGEERAKGNILERFSAQQFPDLHSELNLSSLELGDSALYFCASSVQLAPYEQYFGPGTRLTVT.

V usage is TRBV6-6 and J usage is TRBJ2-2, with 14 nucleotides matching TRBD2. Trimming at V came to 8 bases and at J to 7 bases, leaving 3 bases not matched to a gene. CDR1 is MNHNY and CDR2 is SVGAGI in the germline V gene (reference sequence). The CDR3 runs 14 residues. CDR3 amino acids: CASGGLAGVGELFF. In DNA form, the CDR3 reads TGTGCCAGCGGGGGACTAGCGGGAGTCGGGGAGCTGTTTTTT.

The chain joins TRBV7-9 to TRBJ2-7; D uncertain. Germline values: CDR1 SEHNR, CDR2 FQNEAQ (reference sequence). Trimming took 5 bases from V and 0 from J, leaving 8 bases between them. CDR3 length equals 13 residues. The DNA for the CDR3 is TGTGCCAGCAGCGCAACAGACTCCTACGAGCAGTACGTC. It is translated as CASSATDSYEQYV.

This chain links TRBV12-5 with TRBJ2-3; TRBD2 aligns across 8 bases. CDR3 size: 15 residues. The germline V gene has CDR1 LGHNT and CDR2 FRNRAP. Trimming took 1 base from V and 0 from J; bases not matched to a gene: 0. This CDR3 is CASGLGLASTDTQYF. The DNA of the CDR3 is TGTGCTAGTGGTTTGGGACTAGCGAGCACAGATACGCAGTATTTT.

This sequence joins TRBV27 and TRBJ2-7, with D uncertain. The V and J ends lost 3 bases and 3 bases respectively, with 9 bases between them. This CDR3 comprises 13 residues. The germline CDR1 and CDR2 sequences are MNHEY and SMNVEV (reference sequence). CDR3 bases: TGTGCCAGCAGTTTCTCCCCTCGCTACGAGCAGTACGTC. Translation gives CASSFSPRYEQYV.

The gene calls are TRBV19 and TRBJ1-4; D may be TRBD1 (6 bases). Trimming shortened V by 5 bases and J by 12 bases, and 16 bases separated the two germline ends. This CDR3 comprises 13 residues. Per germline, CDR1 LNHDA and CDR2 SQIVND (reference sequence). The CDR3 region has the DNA TGTGCCAGTAGTCCGGGAACAGGGTTGGAACTGTTTTTT. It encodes CASSPGTGLELFF.

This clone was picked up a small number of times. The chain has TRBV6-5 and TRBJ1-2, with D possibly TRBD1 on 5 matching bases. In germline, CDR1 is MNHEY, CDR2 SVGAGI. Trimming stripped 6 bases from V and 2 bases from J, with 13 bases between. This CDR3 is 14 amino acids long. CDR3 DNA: TGTGCCAGCAGGCTTACAGGAAACAACTATGGCTACACCTTC. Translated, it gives CASRLTGNNYGYTF.